Below are 29 T cell receptor beta chains sequenced from a single sample in a study of T cell changes during pregnancy in multiple sclerosis. Measured with immunoSEQ multiplex PCR; TCRdb has only the in-frame clones, and not every one. Among about 72,000 clones, 90% to 95% were seen once, and the ten largest hold under 0.9%. Material: peripheral blood, obtained in the third trimester of pregnancy. These receptors were taken from a female donor in good health, enrolled as a control in a pregnancy study.

This chain uses TRBV5-1 with TRBJ2-7, with D maybe TRBD1 (6 bases). The V gene's germline CDR1 is SGHRS and CDR2 YFSETQ. CDR3 length: 15 residues. The V gene lost 2 bases and the J gene lost 1 base, with 13 bases spanning the gap. The CDR3 DNA is TGCGCCAGCAGCTTACCGACAGGCCTTTCCTACGAGCAGTACTTC. It translates to CASSLPTGLSYEQYF. The whole variable domain, remainder taken from reference TRBV5-1 and TRBJ2-7, is KAGVTQTPRYLIKTRGQQVTLSCSPISGHRSVSWYQQTPGQGLQFLFEYFSETQRNKGNFPGRFSGRQFSNSRSEMNVSTLELGDSALYLCASSLPTGLSYEQYFGPGTRLTVT.

V usage is TRBV18 and J usage is TRBJ1-4; tentative D call: TRBD1 (5 bases). Germline V gene lookup returns CDR1 KGHSH and CDR2 LQKENI. V lost 6 bases, J lost 2 bases, and 16 bases lay in between. The CDR3 totals 16 residues. As DNA, the CDR3 is TGTGCCAGCTCCTTCCGATCCGGGGGGACTAATGAAAAACTGTTTTTT. Translated, it gives CASSFRSGGTNEKLFF.

The chain combines TRBV5-6 with TRBJ1-4, with a possible D match to TRBD2 (7 bases). TRBJ2-2 explains the end of the DNA better; the J call may be wrong. Germline V gene data show CDR1 as SGHDT and CDR2 as YYEEEE. The CDR3 sequence is 13 residues long. This CDR3 is CASSRGAGTELFF. The CDR3 DNA reads TGTGCCAGCAGCCGGGGGGCCGGGACGGAGCTGTTTTTT.

The chain carries TRBV11-2 and TRBJ1-1; no firm D call. CDR1 and CDR2 (germline): SGHAT, FQNNGV. V gave up 10 bases and J gave up 1 base, with 13 bases separating them. CDR3 length: 13 residues. CDR3 nucleotides: TGTGCCACCAGGTGGGAGTGGAACACTGAAGCTTTCTTT. It is translated as CATRWEWNTEAFF.

This clone was seen just once. The chain uses TRBV5-1 and TRBJ2-7; D unclear. The V end was cut by 4 bases, the J end by 5 bases, with 16 bases between. The CDR3 is 14 residues long. Germline lookup yields CDR1 SGHRS and CDR2 YFSETQ. The CDR3 loop is CASSPASVGDEQYF. The CDR3 coding sequence is TGCGCCAGCAGCCCGGCTTCGGTGGGCGACGAGCAGTACTTC.

Here the CDR3 reads CASSPQGQAVKGEQFF. The CDR3 DNA reads TGTGCCAGCAGCCCTCAGGGACAGGCGGTGAAGGGTGAGCAGTTCTTC. The chain combines TRBV11-3 with TRBJ2-1; 8 bases map to TRBD1. From germline, CDR1 is SGHNT and CDR2 YENEEA. The CDR3 consists of 16 residues. V gave up 5 bases and J gave up 9 bases; unmatched junction bases: 15.

The chain has TRBV6-5 and TRBJ1-2; a possible D gene is TRBD1 (6 bases). The CDR3 contains 13 residues. Per the germline V gene, CDR1 is MNHEY and CDR2 is SVGAGI. Trimming stripped 6 bases from V and 4 bases from J, with 12 bases between. CDR3 in amino acids: CASSWDKIYGYTF. DNA of the CDR3: TGTGCCAGCAGCTGGGACAAGATCTATGGCTACACCTTC.

J is TRBJ1-1 and V is TRBV4-1; a possible D gene is TRBD1 (5 bases). CDR1 and CDR2 (germline): MGHRA, YSYEKL. The CDR3 runs to 15 residues. V gave up 0 bases and J gave up 4 bases, with 12 bases separating them. Here the CDR3 DNA reads TGCGCCAGCAGCCAAGATGCTGTCGGGGGCACTGAAGCTTTCTTT. Its translation is CASSQDAVGGTEAFF.

V gene TRBV7-2 combines with J gene TRBJ2-7; 13 nucleotides align to TRBD2. The CDR3 runs to 15 residues. From germline, CDR1 is SGHTA and CDR2 FQGNSA. The ends lost 5 bases at V and 3 bases at J; junction bases unmatched: 4. CDR3 coding DNA: TGTGCCAGCAGCGGGGGACTAGCGGGAAGCTACGAGCAGTACTTC. This sequence encodes CASSGGLAGSYEQYF.

The V gene is TRBV6-4, the J gene TRBJ2-6; D is unclear. CDR3 length: 14 residues. Germline V CDR1 and CDR2: MRHNA, SNTAGT. V was clipped by 7 bases and J by 0 bases, with 7 bases between them. CDR3 amino acids: CASTSYSGANVLTF. CDR3 coding DNA: TGTGCCAGCACCTCGTACTCTGGGGCCAACGTCCTGACTTTC.

The chain employs TRBV5-1 and TRBJ2-7; TRBD1 is a possible D gene (6 bases). Germline values: CDR1 SGHRS, CDR2 YFSETQ. CDR3 length equals 13 residues. Trimming took 4 bases from V and 3 from J, leaving 11 bases between them. The CDR3 bases are TGCGCCAGCAGCCTCGGACAGATCTACGAGCAGTACTTC. It translates to CASSLGQIYEQYF.

This sequence joins TRBV5-1 and TRBJ2-3, with 13 bases matching TRBD2. With 0 bases clipped from V and 3 bases from J, the junction kept 4 bases outside the gene matches. Germline V CDR1 and CDR2: SGHRS, YFSETQ. This CDR3 comprises 17 residues. CDR3 bases: TGCGCCAGCAGCTTGGGACTAGCGGGAGGTCTGACAGATACGCAGTATTTT. Protein product: CASSLGLAGGLTDTQYF.

The chain uses TRBV15 and TRBJ1-1; maybe TRBD1 (6 bases). This CDR3 is built from 15 residues. From germline, CDR1 is LNHNV and CDR2 YYDKDF (reference sequence). The ends were cut back, 6 bases at V and 1 base at J, with 15 bases in the middle. The CDR3 sequence: CATRAREGGNTEAFF. CDR3 sequence (DNA): TGTGCCACCAGAGCCCGAGAAGGGGGGAACACTGAAGCTTTCTTT. Together with reference TRBV15 and TRBJ1-1, the CDR3 gives the full variable domain: DAMVIQNPRYQVTQFGKPVTLSCSQTLNHNVMYWYQQKSSQAPKLLFHYYDKDFNNEADTPDNFQSRRPNTSFCFLDIRSPGLGDTAMYLCATRAREGGNTEAFFGQGTRLTVV.

A single count supports this clone. The chain carries TRBV28 and TRBJ1-2, with unresolved D. This CDR3 contains 15 residues. Germline CDR1 MDHEN, CDR2 SYDVKM. Trimming took off 5 bases at V and 3 bases at J, with 16 bases between the two ends. For the CDR3, the DNA is TGTGCCAGCAGTCCCCACCCGGACGGGGACTATGGCTACACCTTC. The encoded protein is CASSPHPDGDYGYTF.

This chain links TRBV19 with TRBJ1-4; the D is unclear. There are 15 residues in the CDR3. Germline V gene data show CDR1 as LNHDA and CDR2 as SQIVND (reference sequence). The V end was cut by 3 bases, the J end by 2 bases, with 10 bases between. The DNA for the CDR3 is TGTGCCAGTAGTATTTTGCGGGCGACTAATGAAAAACTGTTTTTT. It yields the protein CASSILRATNEKLFF.

The chain employs TRBV4-1 and TRBJ2-1; D gene ambiguous. V lost 0 bases, J lost 3 bases, and 12 bases lay in between. The CDR3 consists of 16 residues. The V gene's germline CDR1 is MGHRA and CDR2 YSYEKL. CDR3 protein: CASSQDLRNIYNEQFF. As DNA, the CDR3 is TGCGCCAGCAGCCAAGATTTGCGGAACATCTACAATGAGCAGTTCTTC.

V is TRBV7-2 and J is TRBJ1-3, with a tentative D call TRBD1 (5 bases). The V and J ends lost 0 bases and 0 bases respectively, with 9 bases between them. CDR3 length: 16 residues. Germline V lookup: CDR1 SGHTA, CDR2 FQGNSA. For the CDR3, the DNA is TGTGCCAGCAGCTTAGCGTGGGGGGTCTCTGGAAACACCATATATTTT. As protein: CASSLAWGVSGNTIYF. Based on the CDR3 plus reference TRBV7-2 and TRBJ1-3, the full variable domain is GAGVSQSPSNKVTEKGKDVELRCDPISGHTALYWYRQSLGQGLEFLIYFQGNSAPDKSGLPSDRFSAERTGGSVSTLTIQRTQQEDSAVYLCASSLAWGVSGNTIYFGEGSWLTVV.

The rearrangement joins TRBV11-2 to TRBJ1-6; D is possibly TRBD1 (5 bases). Germline V gene lookup returns CDR1 SGHAT and CDR2 FQNNGV. Trimming removed 4 bases from V and 9 bases from J, with 13 bases in between. The CDR3 runs to 14 residues. CDR3 sequence reads: CASSSAGTPSPLHF. In DNA, the CDR3 is TGTGCCAGCAGCTCCGCTGGGACTCCTTCACCCCTCCACTTT.

The chain employs TRBV5-1 and TRBJ1-4; D may be TRBD1 (6 bases). Trimming took off 1 base at V and 4 bases at J, with 11 bases between the two ends. Per germline, CDR1 SGHRS and CDR2 YFSETQ. The CDR3 is made up of 15 amino acids. CDR3 protein: CASSLSGQLNEKLFF. CDR3 sequence (DNA): TGCGCCAGCAGCTTGTCCGGACAGCTTAATGAAAAACTGTTTTTT.

V and J are TRBV6-4 and TRBJ1-4, with 7 bases lining up with TRBD1. Germline CDR1 MRHNA, CDR2 SNTAGT. The CDR3 is made up of 14 amino acids. V was pared by 6 bases and J by 6 bases, with 7 bases of the junction left unmatched. CDR3 nucleotide sequence: TGTGCCAGCAGCGAGGGGACAGCCCATGAAAAACTGTTTTTT. Translation: CASSEGTAHEKLFF.

The rearrangement uses TRBV9 and TRBJ2-7; D perhaps matches TRBD2 (7 bases). Trimming pared 1 base from V and 4 bases from J, leaving 15 bases between. This CDR3 is built from 15 residues. From germline, CDR1 is SGDLS and CDR2 YYNGEE. The CDR3 DNA reads as TGTGCCAGCAGCGTAAATACCGGGGGGCCTTACGAGCAGTACTTC. Amino acids: CASSVNTGGPYEQYF. Variable domain in full (rest from reference TRBV9 and TRBJ2-7): DSGVTQTPKHLITATGQRVTLRCSPRSGDLSVYWYQQSLDQGLQFLIQYYNGEERAKGNILERFSAQQFPDLHSELNLSSLELGDSALYFCASSVNTGGPYEQYFGPGTRLTVT.

The genes are TRBV19 and TRBJ1-3; no reliable D call. CDR1 is LNHDA, CDR2 SQIVND, per germline (reference sequence). V was trimmed by 4 bases and J by 0 bases, leaving 7 bases between them. This CDR3 region has 14 residues. As DNA, the CDR3 is TGTGCCAGTAGTAGGGCCATCTCTGGAAACACCATATATTTT. This encodes CASSRAISGNTIYF.

The chain recombines TRBV6-6 with TRBJ1-2; D is uncertain. The V gene lost 5 bases and the J gene lost 4 bases, with 11 bases spanning the gap. CDR1 and CDR2 (germline): MNHNY, SVGAGI (reference sequence). The CDR3 covers 13 residues. The CDR3 coding sequence is TGTGCCAGCAGTCTCCGGGATGGCTATGGCTACACCTTC. It yields the protein CASSLRDGYGYTF.

The chain is built from TRBV7-8 and TRBJ1-2; TRBD1 aligns across 8 bases. V lost 5 bases and J lost 0; bases outside the gene matches: 2. This CDR3 has 14 residues. CDR1 is SGHVS, CDR2 FQNEAQ, per germline. DNA of the CDR3: TGTGCCAGCAGCCAGGGACAGGCTAACTATGGCTACACCTTC. It translates to CASSQGQANYGYTF.

The genes are TRBV28 and TRBJ2-2; 7 nucleotides agree with TRBD2. This CDR3 has 18 amino acids. The trim removed 4 bases at V and 3 bases at J, leaving 14 bases unmatched. The germline gives CDR1 MDHEN, CDR2 SYDVKM. CDR3 amino acids: CASSSLPGRGVDTGELFF. Here the CDR3 DNA reads TGTGCCAGCAGTTCCCTCCCTGGGAGGGGCGTCGACACCGGGGAGCTGTTTTTT.

The J gene is TRBJ1-3, the V gene TRBV9, with a tentative D call TRBD1 (6 bases). The V gene lost 4 bases and the J gene lost 2 bases, with 16 bases spanning the gap. The length of the CDR3 is 16 residues. Germline assignment: CDR1 SGDLS and CDR2 YYNGEE. Here the CDR3 reads CASSLGAGVTGNTIYF. The CDR3 coding sequence is TGTGCCAGCAGCCTTGGGGCAGGGGTCACTGGAAACACCATATATTTT. Drawing the rest from reference TRBV9 and TRBJ1-3, the complete variable domain is DSGVTQTPKHLITATGQRVTLRCSPRSGDLSVYWYQQSLDQGLQFLIQYYNGEERAKGNILERFSAQQFPDLHSELNLSSLELGDSALYFCASSLGAGVTGNTIYFGEGSWLTVV.

The rearrangement uses TRBV27 and TRBJ1-1, with 10 bases aligning to TRBD1. This CDR3 contains 15 residues. CDR1 is MNHEY and CDR2 is SMNVEV in the germline V gene (reference sequence). Unmatched junction bases numbered 6, after V lost 5 bases and J lost 3 bases. As DNA, the CDR3 is TGTGCCAGCAGTCCAAAGGGACAGGGGTACACTGAAGCTTTCTTT. It yields the protein CASSPKGQGYTEAFF.

The gene calls are TRBV5-1 and TRBJ2-1, with D perhaps TRBD1 (5 bases). V shed 3 bases and J shed 8 bases, with 21 bases lying between them. The germline V gene has CDR1 SGHRS and CDR2 YFSETQ. This CDR3 is built from 16 residues. This CDR3 reads CASSSSSRGRSDEQFF. The CDR3 DNA reads TGCGCCAGCAGCTCAAGCAGTAGGGGTAGGTCCGATGAGCAGTTCTTC. Full variable domain (missing parts from reference TRBV5-1 and TRBJ2-1): KAGVTQTPRYLIKTRGQQVTLSCSPISGHRSVSWYQQTPGQGLQFLFEYFSETQRNKGNFPGRFSGRQFSNSRSEMNVSTLELGDSALYLCASSSSSRGRSDEQFFGPGTRLTVL.

V gene TRBV6-5 combines with J gene TRBJ1-3, with TRBD1 as a possible D gene (6 bases). The CDR3 spans 15 residues. Germline V gene data show CDR1 as MNHEY and CDR2 as SVGAGI. Trimming shortened V by 0 bases and J by 5 bases, and 11 bases separated the two germline ends. In DNA form, the CDR3 reads TGTGCCAGCAGTTACTCATGGGACATTAGAAACACCATATATTTT. This codes for CASSYSWDIRNTIYF.